These 22 T cell receptor beta chains came from one sample sequenced in a study of post-analysis software for immune sequencing data. Overall study results and limits: Patients had higher frequencies than controls of four to six TRBV segments, including TRBV5-6, TRBV5-1 and TRBV20-1.

Unique molecular identifiers featured in each of the TCR beta cDNA libraries. TCRdb recomputed calls from the PCR reads with MiXCR, one row per CDR3 protein. The data show approximately 690,000 distinct CDR3 sequences, approximately 60% seen once. Their antigen targets remain unknown. Sample: blood. The receptor source for this set is a girl aged 2-15 years with multiple sclerosis.

Of note for this clonotype: One end of the junction fails to match germline, which may point to a read error. The chain couples TRBV29-1 to TRBJ1-1; a possible D gene is TRBD1 (5 bases). From germline, CDR1 is SQVTM and CDR2 ANQGSEA. The CDR3 is 13 amino acids. For the CDR3, the DNA is TGCGGCGTTGTGACAGCTATGAACACTGAAGCTTTCTTT. It translates to CGVVTAMNTEAFF.

The chain employs TRBV7-2 and TRBJ1-2; 7 nucleotides line up with TRBD1. The CDR3 contains 15 residues. The germline V gene has CDR1 SGHTA and CDR2 FQGNSA. The ends lost 1 base at V and 6 bases at J; junction bases unmatched: 8. This CDR3 reads CASSLGLEGANGYTF. In nucleotides, the CDR3 is TGTGCCAGCAGCTTAGGGCTGGAGGGGGCGAATGGCTACACCTTC.

V usage is TRBV5-6 and J usage is TRBJ2-1, with D maybe TRBD2 (5 bases). The V end lost 3 bases, the J end lost 2 bases, and 12 bases lay between the germline ends. Germline assignment: CDR1 SGHDT and CDR2 YYEEEE. The CDR3 is 15 residues long. The CDR3 DNA reads as TGTGCCAGCAGCTACCTCGGGGTCCCCTACAATGAGCAGTTCTTC. This encodes CASSYLGVPYNEQFF.

The CDR3 protein is CASSFGAGADTQYF. CDR3 nucleotides: TGTGCCAGCAGTTTTGGCGCCGGGGCAGATACGCAGTATTTT. The chain couples TRBV12-3 or TRBV12-4 to TRBJ2-3, with a possible D match to TRBD2 (5 bases). Trimming pared 3 bases from V and 4 bases from J, leaving 11 bases between. This CDR3 has 14 residues.

The chain joins TRBV11-2 to TRBJ2-1; TRBD1 or TRBD2 may be the D gene (5 bases each). Germline V gene data show CDR1 as SGHAT and CDR2 as FQNNGV. V gave up 6 bases and J gave up 6 bases, with 18 bases separating them. The CDR3 consists of 15 residues. The CDR3 DNA sequence: TGTGCCAGCAGACCCCCCGGGGCAGGGAGCAATGAGCAGTTCTTC. Translating gives CASRPPGAGSNEQFF.

The CDR3 region has the DNA TGTGCCAGCAGCCCAGGGACAGACGGTGGGGAAAAACTGTTTTTT. This codes for CASSPGTDGGEKLFF. V is TRBV9 and J is TRBJ1-4; 7 bases line up with TRBD1. Germline V gene data show CDR1 as SGDLS and CDR2 as YYNGEE. The CDR3 length is 15 residues. V trimming: 4 bases; J trimming: 8 bases; junction bases outside the gene matches: 11.

This clonotype turned up a few times. The chain joins TRBV5-5 to TRBJ2-1; 11 nucleotides match TRBD1. The CDR3 consists of 16 residues. V gave up 4 bases and J gave up 3 bases; unmatched junction bases: 6. CDR1 and CDR2 from the germline V gene are SGHKS and YYEKEE (reference sequence). CDR3 in amino acids: CASSPMGQGGYNEQFF. In DNA form, the CDR3 reads TGTGCCAGCAGCCCTATGGGACAGGGGGGCTACAATGAGCAGTTCTTC. The variable domain in full, with the rest retrieved from reference TRBV5-5 and TRBJ2-1, is DAGVTQSPTHLIKTRGQQVTLRCSPISGHKSVSWYQQVLGQGPQFIFQYYEKEERGRGNFPDRFSARQFPNYSSELNVNALLLGDSALYLCASSPMGQGGYNEQFFGPGTRLTVL.

The chain employs TRBV3-1 and TRBJ1-2; possible D gene TRBD1, 6 bases. This CDR3 has 14 residues. The germline V gene encodes CDR1 LGHDT and CDR2 YNNKEL (reference sequence). Trimming shortened V by 0 bases and J by 4 bases, and 9 bases separated the two germline ends. The CDR3 is CASSQDGGPYGYTF. The CDR3 nucleotides read TGTGCCAGCAGCCAAGATGGGGGGCCCTATGGCTACACCTTC.

This chain links TRBV3-1 with TRBJ2-3; D ambiguous. The ends were cut back, 0 bases at V and 1 base at J, with 14 bases in the middle. This CDR3 comprises 17 residues. Germline V lookup: CDR1 LGHDT, CDR2 YNNKEL (reference sequence). The CDR3 DNA sequence: TGTGCCAGCAGCCAAGATCTTGCAACGGGTCGCACAGATACGCAGTATTTT. This encodes CASSQDLATGRTDTQYF.

This rearrangement joins TRBV5-1 to TRBJ1-5; TRBD1 aligns across 7 bases. CDR1 is SGHRS and CDR2 is YFSETQ in the germline V gene. J was trimmed by 5 bases and V by 0 bases; bases with no gene match: 5. The CDR3 length is 15 residues. In nucleotides, the CDR3 is TGCGCCAGCAGCTTGGGACAGGGAGTGGATCAGCCCCAGCATTTT. It is translated as CASSLGQGVDQPQHF.

The V and J genes are TRBV7-2 and TRBJ1-2; D is unresolved. V lost 5 bases and J lost 0, with 4 bases in between. Germline V gene lookup returns CDR1 SGHTA and CDR2 FQGNSA. This CDR3 contains 12 residues. CDR3 sequence reads: CASSTSNYGYTF. The CDR3 region has the DNA TGTGCCAGCAGCACGTCTAACTATGGCTACACCTTC. Full variable domain (remainder filled in from reference TRBV7-2 and TRBJ1-2): GAGVSQSPSNKVTEKGKDVELRCDPISGHTALYWYRQSLGQGLEFLIYFQGNSAPDKSGLPSDRFSAERTGGSVSTLTIQRTQQEDSAVYLCASSTSNYGYTFGSGTRLTVV.

This chain joins TRBV12-3 or TRBV12-4 and TRBJ2-7, with 7 bases aligning to TRBD2. With V trimmed by 2 bases and J by 5 bases, 9 bases remained unmatched. The CDR3 spans 15 residues. The CDR3 protein is CASSLRRRESNEQYF. The CDR3 DNA reads TGTGCCAGCAGTTTACGAAGGCGGGAGTCCAACGAGCAGTACTTC.

The chain employs TRBV30 and TRBJ2-5, with 10 nucleotides matching TRBD2. Germline values: CDR1 GTSNPN, CDR2 SVGIG (reference sequence). V shed 0 bases, J shed 11 bases, and the junction held 18 bases outside the gene matches. CDR3 length: 17 residues. CDR3 in amino acids: CAWSVRRLAGAYNEQYF. The CDR3, as DNA: TGTGCCTGGAGTGTACGGCGGCTAGCGGGGGCCTACAATGAGCAGTACTTC.

The gene calls are TRBV7-2 and TRBJ2-1, with TRBD2 matching 11 bases. V lost 5 bases to trimming and J lost 7 bases; unmatched junction nucleotides: 13. The CDR3 covers 17 residues. Germline CDR1 and CDR2: SGHTA and FQGNSA. CDR3 sequence: CASSKDSGRAVTNEQFF. Here the CDR3 DNA reads TGTGCCAGCAGCAAGGATAGCGGGAGGGCCGTCACGAATGAGCAGTTCTTC.

This CDR3 is CASSNRDRGSYEQYF. CDR3 sequence (DNA): TGTGCCAGCAGCAACCGGGACAGGGGCTCCTACGAGCAGTACTTC. The J gene is TRBJ2-7, the V gene TRBV7-9; TRBD1 matches 10 bases. V lost 5 bases, J lost 0 bases, and 4 bases stayed unmatched. Germline values: CDR1 SEHNR, CDR2 FQNEAQ (reference sequence). The CDR3 totals 15 residues.

The chain recombines TRBV20-1 with TRBJ2-7; D might be TRBD2 (6 bases). The J call is in doubt because the DNA end fits TRBJ2-5 better. Germline V CDR1 and CDR2: DFQATT, SNEGSKA (reference sequence). This CDR3 region has 13 residues. In DNA form, the CDR3 reads TGCAGTGCTAGGTCCGGGACTGAAGAGACCCAGTACTTC. It specifies CSARSGTEETQYF.

This clonotype was picked up many times. The chain uses TRBV5-1 and TRBJ2-5, with 15 positions matching TRBD2. The CDR3 extends over 15 amino acids. J lost 4 bases, V lost 4 bases, and 2 bases had no gene match. Germline-derived CDR1 and CDR2 are SGHRS and YFSETQ. The CDR3 is CASSAGLAGGETQYF. The CDR3, as DNA: TGCGCCAGCAGCGCGGGACTAGCGGGAGGAGAGACCCAGTACTTC.

The chain is built from TRBV25-1 and TRBJ1-6; 11 nucleotides align to TRBD1. Germline CDR1 reads MGHDK; CDR2 reads SYGVNS. This CDR3 has 16 residues. With 4 bases clipped from V and 10 bases from J, the junction kept 9 bases outside the gene matches. The CDR3 is CASSAHGQGAGSPLHF. Written as DNA, the CDR3 is TGTGCCAGCAGTGCCCACGGACAGGGGGCTGGGTCACCCCTCCACTTT.

This clonotype has just a few counts. The CDR3 DNA follows: TGCGCCAGCAGCCCGGCGGGGACTAGCGACAATGAGCAGTTCTTC. Encoded protein: CASSPAGTSDNEQFF. The chain joins TRBV5-1 to TRBJ2-1; 10 bases fit TRBD2. Germline lookup yields CDR1 SGHRS and CDR2 YFSETQ. The CDR3 spans 15 residues. The V gene end was trimmed by 4 bases and the J gene end by 5 bases; junction bases not matched to a gene: 6.

The chain links TRBV3-1 to TRBJ2-5; tentative D call: TRBD2 (6 bases). This CDR3 spans 17 amino acids. Germline V lookup: CDR1 LGHDT, CDR2 YNNKEL (reference sequence). Trimming shortened V by 3 bases and J by 5 bases, and 22 bases separated the two germline ends. The CDR3 protein is CASSHRMETPRGETQYF. The CDR3 region has the DNA TGTGCCAGCAGCCATCGCATGGAAACGCCTCGGGGGGAGACCCAGTACTTC.

The chain uses TRBV28 and TRBJ2-7; TRBD1 agrees at 7 bases. CDR3 length equals 15 residues. Trimming at V came to 7 bases and at J to 2 bases, leaving 11 bases not matched to a gene. The germline V gene has CDR1 MDHEN and CDR2 SYDVKM. The CDR3 is CASMSGQGVPYEQYF. CDR3 sequence (DNA): TGTGCCAGCATGTCTGGGCAGGGGGTTCCCTACGAGCAGTACTTC.

The rearrangement links TRBV28 to TRBJ2-4; D is possibly TRBD2 (7 bases). TRBJ2-7 matches the DNA end more closely, so the J call is doubtful. The CDR3 loop spans 14 amino acids. CDR1 and CDR2 (germline): MDHEN, SYDVKM. CDR3 coding DNA: TGTGCCAGCAGTTTGGGGGCGGGAGAGTACGAGCAGTACTTC. It is translated as CASSLGAGEYEQYF.